This passage covers 2 T cell receptor beta chains from one sample sequenced in a study of blood T cells in healthy people across ages (dated by TCRdb to the mid-2010s). Libraries were made using 5' RACE. The instrument was an Illumina HiSeq 2500. A second PCR of about 7 to 12 cycles was run with a J-beta primer mix and a sample-barcoded 5' primer. The public reads were quality trimmed at Q25 with fastp and then assembled into clones with MiXCR by TCRdb, keeping productive beta chains. Entries that share a CDR3 protein sequence are merged under the most common genes and DNA. The sample table holds more than 500,000 distinct CDR3 sequences, of which 27% were seen once. The ten largest account for around 18% of the sample. The sequenced sample consisted of blood. The receptors stem from a woman in her 70s in good health.

This clonotype was counted ten times or more. The V gene is TRBV6-5, the J gene TRBJ1-4; 9 nucleotides agree with TRBD1. The V segment lost 6 bases and the J segment 7 bases; nucleotides outside the gene matches: 6. This CDR3 is built from 14 residues. The germline V gene encodes CDR1 MNHEY and CDR2 SVGAGI. The CDR3: CASRLQGAGEKLFF. The CDR3 coding sequence is TGTGCCAGCAGACTACAGGGGGCGGGTGAAAAACTGTTTTTT.

This clonotype has a count of ten or more. The chain has TRBV5-5 and TRBJ2-7, with D hard to call. CDR3 size: 12 residues. The germline CDR1 and CDR2 sequences are SGHKS and YYEKEE (reference sequence). V lost 4 bases, J lost 1 base, and 6 bases lay in between. In DNA, the CDR3 is TGTGCCAGCAGCCGGGTTTCCTACGAGCAGTACTTC. Encoded protein: CASSRVSYEQYF. Full variable domain (remainder filled in from reference TRBV5-5 and TRBJ2-7): DAGVTQSPTHLIKTRGQQVTLRCSPISGHKSVSWYQQVLGQGPQFIFQYYEKEERGRGNFPDRFSARQFPNYSSELNVNALLLGDSALYLCASSRVSYEQYFGPGTRLTVT.